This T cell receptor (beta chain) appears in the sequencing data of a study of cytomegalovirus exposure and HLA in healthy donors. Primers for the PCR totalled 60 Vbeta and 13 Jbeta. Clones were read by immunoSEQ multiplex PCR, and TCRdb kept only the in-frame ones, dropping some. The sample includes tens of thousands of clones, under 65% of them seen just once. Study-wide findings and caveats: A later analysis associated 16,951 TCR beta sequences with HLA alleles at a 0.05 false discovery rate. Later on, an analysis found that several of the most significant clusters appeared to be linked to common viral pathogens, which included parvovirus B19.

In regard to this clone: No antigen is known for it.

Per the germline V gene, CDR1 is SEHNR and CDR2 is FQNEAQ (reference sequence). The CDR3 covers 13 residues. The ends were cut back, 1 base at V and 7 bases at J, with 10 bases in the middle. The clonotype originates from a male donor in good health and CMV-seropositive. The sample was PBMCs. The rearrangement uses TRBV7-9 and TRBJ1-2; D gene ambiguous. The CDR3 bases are TGTGCCAGCAGCTTAGTTGTGGGAGTTGGCTACACCTTC. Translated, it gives CASSLVVGVGYTF.